Shown below are 2 T cell receptor beta chains from a single sample sequenced in a study of OX40 agonist ivuxolimab in advanced cancers. Profiling relied on immunoSEQ multiplex PCR, and the TCRdb table lists in-frame clones only, not all of them. The sample has tens of thousands of clones; under 95% are singletons. Specimen: CD4+ or CD8+ T cells sorted from blood, collected in a trial of the OX40 agonist ivuxolimab. These receptors were taken from an adult with an advanced solid tumor such as melanoma, head and neck, liver or kidney cancer.

The rearrangement uses TRBV18 and TRBJ2-1; D gene uncertain. Germline-derived CDR1 and CDR2 are KGHSH and LQKENI. V lost 1 base, J lost 7 bases, and 11 bases lay in between. The CDR3 totals 14 residues. DNA of the CDR3: TGTGCCAGCTCACCACTGGCAGCGCGAAATGAGCAGTTCTTC. It codes for CASSPLAARNEQFF.

The chain recombines TRBV27 with TRBJ2-5; 9 positions match TRBD2. There are 15 residues in the CDR3. V dropped 1 base and J dropped 3; count of bases not matched to a gene: 3. Germline V gives CDR1 MNHEY, CDR2 SMNVEV (reference sequence). CDR3 sequence (DNA): TGTGCCAGCAGTTTATGGGTAGCGGGAGAAGAGACCCAGTACTTC. Translated, it gives CASSLWVAGEETQYF.